Listed below are T cell receptor beta chains from one sample, sequenced in a study of T cells after yellow fever vaccination. Each CDR3 protein gets one entry after TCRdb re-called the 5' RACE reads with MiXCR. The sample lists 250,000 to 400,000 distinct CDR3 sequences, over 4% occurring once. Specimen: PBMCs, collected 5 days after the yellow fever booster vaccination. All receptors derive from a man between 18 and 35 years old who received the YFV17D yellow fever vaccine. The CDR3 runs from the conserved cysteine through the conserved F or W. A D gene is named only where the DNA matches it firmly. The listing skips clone size in some rows; elsewhere it reads once, few, many or a size class.

J	D	V	size	DNA	CDR3
TRBJ2-2	TRBD1	TRBV5-1	many	TGCGCCAGCAGCGCCCGGACAGGGGGCGCCGGGGAGCTGTTTTTT	CASSARTGGAGELFF
TRBJ1-3	TRBD1	TRBV5-1	few	TGCGCCAGCAGCTCGGGACAGGGCTCTGGAAACACCATATATTTT	CASSSGQGSGNTIYF
TRBJ2-5	TRBD1	TRBV7-2	-	TGTGCCAGCAGCTTAGGTGGGGCAGGGGGAGAGACCCAGTACTTC	CASSLGGAGGETQYF
TRBJ2-5	-	TRBV7-2	many	TGTGCCAGCAGCTTAGCGGATGGCAGCCAAGAGACCCAGTACTTC	CASSLADGSQETQYF
TRBJ1-6	TRBD1	TRBV3-1	few	TGTGCCAGCAGCCACAGAGGACAGGGATCAGGGTCACCCCTCCACTTT	CASSHRGQGSGSPLHF
TRBJ1-1	TRBD1	TRBV5-1	-	TGCGCCAGCAGCTTGGAGGACAGGGGGAGGGCTGAAGCTTTCTTT	CASSLEDRGRAEAFF
TRBJ2-1	-	TRBV5-1	many	TGCGCCAGCAGCTTGGAGTTTCGCGAGCAGTTCTTC	CASSLEFREQFF
TRBJ2-2	-	TRBV6-5	few	TGTGCCAGCAGTGCCGGACGGTACACCGGGGAGCTGTTTTTT	CASSAGRYTGELFF
TRBJ2-1	TRBD2	TRBV7-2	-	TGTGCCAGCAGCTTCACTAGCGGCCGCTCCTACAATGAGCAGTTCTTC	CASSFTSGRSYNEQFF
TRBJ1-1	-	TRBV7-9	few	TGTGCCAGCAGCTTAGTAGAGACACAGGCTAACACTGAAGCTTTCTTT	CASSLVETQANTEAFF
TRBJ2-7	-	TRBV27	-	TGTGCCAGCAGTTTAAACGGGGATTTTCCCTACGAGCAGTACTTC	CASSLNGDFPYEQYF
TRBJ1-5	-	TRBV7-2	few	TGTGCCAGCAGCTTATTTACAGGGAATCAGCCCCAGCATTTT	CASSLFTGNQPQHF
TRBJ1-2	-	TRBV5-1	few	TGCGCCAGCAGCTTGGACGGGAAAGCTAACTATGGCTACACCTTC	CASSLDGKANYGYTF
TRBJ1-1	-	TRBV18	few	TGTGCCAGCTCCAACTCGGACAGTAACACTGAAGCTTTCTTT	CASSNSDSNTEAFF
TRBJ2-3	-	TRBV5-1	many	TGCGCCAGCAGCTCGGAGGGCCACCGCACAGATACGCAGTATTTT	CASSSEGHRTDTQYF
TRBJ2-1	TRBD1	TRBV5-1	many	TGCGCCAGCAGCTTCCGGGACAGGGACAATGAGCAGTTCTTC	CASSFRDRDNEQFF
TRBJ2-7	-	TRBV30	many	TGTGCCTGGAGTGTGGGGGGCGGAAGTGAAGAGCAGTACTTC	CAWSVGGGSEEQYF
TRBJ1-5	-	TRBV15	-	TGTGCCACCAGCAACTTATGGGGCGGTAGTAGTCAGCCCCAGCATTTT	CATSNLWGGSSQPQHF
TRBJ2-3	-	TRBV25-1	-	TGTGCCAGCAGTGAAGGCCTCACAGATACGCAGTATTTT	CASSEGLTDTQYF
TRBJ2-3	TRBD2	TRBV7-9	few	TGTGCCAGCAGCCCACCCCGCCGCGGGGGGGCAACAGATACGCAGTATTTT	CASSPPRRGGATDTQYF
TRBJ2-7	TRBD1	TRBV5-1	many	TGCGCCAGCGAAACCGGGACAGGGGGCGACGAGCAGTACTTC	CASETGTGGDEQYF
TRBJ1-6	-	TRBV6-5	few	TGTGCCAGCAGTTACTCGATGTTGTCCGGTAATTCACCCCTCCACTTT	CASSYSMLSGNSPLHF
TRBJ2-2	-	TRBV4-1	many	TGCGCCAGCAGCCAAGAATTATCCCGGGAGCTGTTTTTT	CASSQELSRELFF
TRBJ1-1	-	TRBV7-9	few	TGTGCCAGCAGCTTATTTGGAGAGGGGGCTGAAGCTTTCTTT	CASSLFGEGAEAFF
TRBJ2-5	TRBD2	TRBV2	few	TGTGCCAGGGCCGGGACTAGCGGCGCGGGTTTGACCCAGTACTTC	CARAGTSGAGLTQYF
TRBJ1-1	-	TRBV6-2/TRBV6-3	few	TGTGCCAGCAGTAACTCAGTGATGGTAATGAACACTGAAGCTTTCTTT	CASSNSVMVMNTEAFF
TRBJ1-2	-	TRBV12-5	many	TGTGCTAGTGGTTTGCTCGGCTTACCTAGCTACACCTTC	CASGLLGLPSYTF
TRBJ1-3	-	TRBV10-3	-	TGTGCCATCAGTTACTCTTGGGATTCTGGAAACACCATATATTTT	CAISYSWDSGNTIYF
TRBJ2-6	TRBD1	TRBV4-2	few	TGTGCCAGCAGCCCCCCGGGACAGGGATTCTCTGGGGCCAACGTCCTGACTTTC	CASSPPGQGFSGANVLTF
TRBJ1-1	TRBD1	TRBV20-1	-	TGCAGTGCTAGAGCGGGATACAGGGGCAATACTGAAGCTTTCTTT	CSARAGYRGNTEAFF
TRBJ1-3	TRBD1	TRBV4-3	few	TGCGCCAGCAGCCAAGATCAGCCCCCGGGACAGGAAATCTCTGGAAACACCATATATTTT	CASSQDQPPGQEISGNTIYF
TRBJ1-6	-	TRBV19	few	TGTGCCAGTAGTATGCGGGATTCACCCCTCCACTTT	CASSMRDSPLHF
TRBJ1-2	-	TRBV30	few	TGTGCCTGGAGTGTACTCTCGGGGAAGGGCTACACCTTC	CAWSVLSGKGYTF
TRBJ1-2	-	TRBV4-1	few	TGCGCCAGCAGCCAAGATTTGTTCTATGGCTACACCTTC	CASSQDLFYGYTF
TRBJ2-4	-	TRBV27	few	TGTGCCAGCAGTTTAGTGGGGCGGGCGAAAAACATTCAGTACTTC	CASSLVGRAKNIQYF
TRBJ2-3	TRBD2	TRBV10-3	few	TGTGCCATCAGAAAGACTAGCGGGGCCGCAGATACGCAGTATTTT	CAIRKTSGAADTQYF
TRBJ2-3	-	TRBV5-4	-	TGTGCCAGCACAAGCTCCGGGGACCGGGATACGCAGTATTTT	CASTSSGDRDTQYF
TRBJ2-3	-	TRBV11-2	few	TGTGCCAGCAGCTTTCGACTCGGGACCGACCCTAGCACAGATACGCAGTATTTT	CASSFRLGTDPSTDTQYF
TRBJ2-1	TRBD1	TRBV18	many	TGTGCCAGCTCAACAGGACAGGGAAGGTCCCAGCCCTACAATGAGCAGTTCTTC	CASSTGQGRSQPYNEQFF
TRBJ1-2	TRBD1	TRBV5-4	-	TGTGCCAGCAGCGCGGGAGGCGGACAGGTCGACTATGGCTACACCTTC	CASSAGGGQVDYGYTF
TRBJ2-1	TRBD1	TRBV19	-	TGTGCCAGTAGTGTGACAGGGAATGAGCAGTTCTTC	CASSVTGNEQFF
TRBJ1-2	-	TRBV7-2	-	TGTGCCAGCAGCTTAGCGAAACACACCTATGGCTACACCTTC	CASSLAKHTYGYTF
TRBJ2-2	-	TRBV24-1	many	TGTGCCACCAGTTCGGGATCCTTTAGCACCGGGGAGCTGTTTTTT	CATSSGSFSTGELFF
TRBJ2-7	-	TRBV7-9	many	TGTGCCAGCAGCCCGGGACTGGCTGTCCACGAGCAGTACTTC	CASSPGLAVHEQYF
TRBJ2-7	-	TRBV20-1	many	TGCAGTGCCGTACCGGCCTCGGGACCGGCGTTAAAGCAGTACTTC	CSAVPASGPALKQYF
TRBJ2-5	-	TRBV20-1	few	TGCAGTGCTGATCGCGGGGCCGAAGAGACCCAGTACTTC	CSADRGAEETQYF
TRBJ2-1	TRBD2	TRBV19	few	TGTGCCAGTAGTACCCCCGGGACTATGACCCTACGTGATGAGCAGTTCTTC	CASSTPGTMTLRDEQFF
TRBJ2-3	TRBD2	TRBV13	-	TGTGCCAGCAGTGCAAAGGCGGGGGGGCCTACGCAGTATTTT	CASSAKAGGPTQYF
TRBJ2-2	-	TRBV5-1	many	TGCGCCAGCAGCCTGACAGTGCCCACCGGGGAGCTGTTTTTT	CASSLTVPTGELFF
TRBJ1-2	-	TRBV6-1	few	TGTGCCAGCAGTGAAAGTCCTAGACGGACTATCACTACTAACTATGGCTACACCTTC	CASSESPRRTITTNYGYTF
TRBJ2-1	-	TRBV7-9	-	TGTGCCAGCAGCCTATTCGCGGTCTATGATGAGCAGTTCTTC	CASSLFAVYDEQFF
TRBJ2-1	-	TRBV12-3/TRBV12-4	many	TGTGCCAGCAGTGGGGCAGGGGCGTTCAATGAGCAGTTCTTC	CASSGAGAFNEQFF
TRBJ2-3	-	TRBV3-1	-	TGTGCCAGCTCCCGAGCCACAGATACGCAGTATTTT	CASSRATDTQYF
TRBJ2-6	-	TRBV29-1	-	TGCAGCGTTAAACAGGGACCTGGGGCCAACGTCCTGACTTTC	CSVKQGPGANVLTF
TRBJ1-2	-	TRBV6-6	-	TGTGCCAGCAGTTACGGGACGAGCTCGGGCTACACCTTC	CASSYGTSSGYTF
TRBJ1-1	-	TRBV5-6	many	TGTGCCAGCAGCCTGCTTGGGGGGGGCTGGGGTGAGAACACTGAAGCTTTCTTT	CASSLLGGGWGENTEAFF
TRBJ2-1	-	TRBV5-1	many	TGCGCCAGCAGCTTCAGGGGCTCTGAGCAGTTCTTC	CASSFRGSEQFF
TRBJ2-1	-	TRBV4-2	-	TGTGCCAGCAGCCGGAGAAGTCGCGGGGTATCCTACAATGAGCAGTTCTTC	CASSRRSRGVSYNEQFF
TRBJ2-3	TRBD2	TRBV9	many	TGTGCCAGCAGCGTGGGACTAGTGGTGACAGATACGCAGTATTTT	CASSVGLVVTDTQYF
TRBJ1-2	-	TRBV7-2	few	TGTGCCAGCAGCGCCCGGACATCCGGCTACACCTTC	CASSARTSGYTF